The entry below gives a single T cell receptor (beta chain) sequence along with its context. By sample share, this clonotype is medium-sized (0.01 to 0.1%). No antigen is known for it. No quality values exist for individual bases; no much larger clone is one base distant. This sample is drawn from a study of T-cell memory formation after mild COVID-19 (dated by TCRdb to the early 2020s). Regarding the complete study: Most TCR sequence clusters were specific to one of the two donors. Two young, previously healthy adult volunteers made up the cohort, one male and one female. In two donors, T-cell clones that expanded and contracted after mild COVID-19 were followed by sequencing TCRalpha and TCRbeta repertoires longitudinally.

The sequencer listed for this sample is Illumina NovaSeq 6000. cDNA libraries for TCRalpha and TCRbeta were prepared by 5'RACE using constant-segment primers, with sample barcodes and unique molecular identifiers added. Trizol reagent was used to extract RNA from every sample. Libraries were amplified in two PCR steps, with a second sample barcode and Illumina TruSeq adapters added in the second step. Sequencing of libraries was performed on an Illumina NovaSeq with 2 x 150 bp paired-end reads. Concerning the study's data processing: With migec v1.2.7, reads were demultiplexed and then collapsed into UMI-guided consensus sequences. Using mixcr v2.1.11, the UMI consensuses were aligned to TRA and TRB V and J templates and assembled into clonotypes. A clonotype was counted as expanded or contracted only when both edgeR and NoisET called the clonotype significant, with the noise models trained on biological replicates. For edgeR calls, a false discovery rate-adjusted p below 0.01 and a log2 fold-change threshold of 1 were applied. As an exploratory analysis of dynamics, max-normalized trajectories of the 1000 most abundant clonotypes were examined by PCA with hierarchical clustering. Each responding clone was given a CD4 or CD8 phenotype based on the CD4+ and CD8+ repertoires, which had been sequenced separately. TCRdb trimmed public reads at Q25 via fastp, called clones via MiXCR and kept in-frame beta chains. CDR3 protein sequences are deduplicated, and each keeps its most common genes and DNA. The V and J calls and clone size are TCRdb's, not the authors'. The table for this sample lists about 4,300 distinct CDR3 sequences; roughly a sixth of them were counted only once. The top ten constitute 2.1% of the sample.

Findings and caveats that apply to the study as a whole: Only two mild cases were covered by the study, and larger cohorts that include severe cases with pre-infection samples were considered necessary. From day 15 to 85, contracting clones showed balanced CD4/CD8 phenotypes, whereas a second wave of clones that expanded from day 15 to 37 leaned towards CD4+. Contracting CD4+ clones were found mainly in CM and EM memory subsets, while CD8+ clones were enriched in EMRA. SARS-CoV-2 specificity was not confirmed for the second-wave clones peaking on day 37. Some responding clones were detected in pre-infection memory, suggesting pre-existing cross-reactive memory T cells joined the SARS-CoV-2 response.

PBMCs were isolated by Ficoll-Paque density gradient centrifugation. Per the germline V gene, SGHRS is the CDR1 and YFSETQ is the CDR2. V trim: 0 bases; J trim: 0 bases; unmatched bases: 7. From cysteine to phenylalanine, the CDR3 is 18 amino acids long. Only the CDR3 part of the read is kept: 54 bases, read in frame from the first base. Sequencing was done on a sample of PBMCs or a T cell subset sorted from them (not recorded which). The clonotype originates from an adult who had mild COVID-19 (a few samples of this study predate the infection). The sample titles of this study are shuffled in the database, so cell type and time point are left out. The chain is made from TRBV5-1 and TRBJ2-1, with TRBD2 matching 9 junction bases. The encoded CDR3 is CASSLEGAGGFSYNEQFF. The nucleotides read TGCGCCAGCAGCTTGGAAGGAGCGGGGGGATTCTCCTACAATGAGCAGTTCTTC.